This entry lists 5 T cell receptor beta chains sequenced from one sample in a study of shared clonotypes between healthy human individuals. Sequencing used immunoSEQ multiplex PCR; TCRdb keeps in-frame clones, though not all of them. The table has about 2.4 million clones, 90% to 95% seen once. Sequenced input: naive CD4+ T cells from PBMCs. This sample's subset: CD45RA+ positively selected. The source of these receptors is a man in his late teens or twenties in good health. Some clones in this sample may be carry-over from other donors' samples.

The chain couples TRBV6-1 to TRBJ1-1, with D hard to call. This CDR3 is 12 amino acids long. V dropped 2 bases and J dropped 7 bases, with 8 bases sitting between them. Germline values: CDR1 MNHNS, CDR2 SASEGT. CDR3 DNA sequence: TGTGCCAGCAGTGAACTTAGAAGTGAAGCTTTCTTT. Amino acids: CASSELRSEAFF.

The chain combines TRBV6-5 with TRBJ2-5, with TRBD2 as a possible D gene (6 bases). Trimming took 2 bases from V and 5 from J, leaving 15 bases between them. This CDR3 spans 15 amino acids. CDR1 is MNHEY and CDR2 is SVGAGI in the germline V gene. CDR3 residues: CASSYGVPGRETQYF. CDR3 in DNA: TGTGCCAGCAGTTACGGAGTTCCAGGGAGGGAGACCCAGTACTTC.

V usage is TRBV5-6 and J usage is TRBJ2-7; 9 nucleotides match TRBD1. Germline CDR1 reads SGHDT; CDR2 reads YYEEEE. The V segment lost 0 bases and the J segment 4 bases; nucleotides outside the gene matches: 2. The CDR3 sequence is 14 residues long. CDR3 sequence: CASSLGQGDYEQYF. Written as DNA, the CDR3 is TGTGCCAGCAGCTTGGGACAGGGGGATTACGAGCAGTACTTC.

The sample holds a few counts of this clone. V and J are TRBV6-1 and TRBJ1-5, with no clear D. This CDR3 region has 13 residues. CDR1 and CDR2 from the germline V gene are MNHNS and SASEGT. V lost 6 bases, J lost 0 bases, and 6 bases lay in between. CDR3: CASRIDSNQPQHF. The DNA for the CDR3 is TGTGCCAGCAGGATAGATAGCAATCAGCCCCAGCATTTT.

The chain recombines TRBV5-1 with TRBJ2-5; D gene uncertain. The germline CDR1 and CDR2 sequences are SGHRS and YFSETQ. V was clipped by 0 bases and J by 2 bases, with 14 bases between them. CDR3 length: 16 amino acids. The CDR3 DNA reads TGCGCCAGCAGCTTGGAGGCGCGGACGGAACAAGAGACCCAGTACTTC. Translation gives CASSLEARTEQETQYF.